A selection of T cell receptor beta chains follows, all from one sample in a study of breast tumors, draining lymph nodes, adjacent tissues. TCRdb re-called the multiplex PCR reads through MiXCR, storing one row per CDR3 protein. Here the sample spans roughly 14,000 distinct CDR3 sequences, roughly 50% being singletons. The sample taken for sequencing was tumor-adjacent breast tissue. Every receptor here comes from a female donor with breast cancer. Some clones in this sample may be carry-over from other donors' samples. Both conserved end residues are part of each CDR3. Fields, in order: clone size, V gene, J gene, D gene, CDR3 length, CDR3 protein, CDR3 DNA. The D gene is left open where the match is weak. Clone size, where shown, is once, few, many, or a class for clones that have expanded.

size: NA
V: TRBV6-1
J: TRBJ1-6
D: TRBD1
length: 17
CDR3: CASSASQGASYNSPLHF
DNA: TGTGCCAGCAGTGCCTCGCAGGGGGCATCCTATAATTCACCCCTCCACTTT

size: NA
V: TRBV2
J: TRBJ2-1
D: TRBD2
length: 11
CDR3: CASRLLASEFF
DNA: TGTGCCAGCAGACTACTAGCGTCGGAGTTCTTC

size: once
V: TRBV20-1
J: TRBJ2-1
D: TRBD1
length: 14
CDR3: CSATLGQGRTNEQF
DNA: TGCAGTGCGACTCTTGGACAGGGCCGAACCAATGAGCAGTTC

size: NA
V: TRBV29-1
J: TRBJ2-1
D: TRBD2
length: 14
CDR3: CSVITSGSYNEQFF
DNA: TGCAGCGTCATCACTAGCGGGAGCTACAATGAGCAGTTCTTC

size: NA
V: TRBV7-2
J: TRBJ1-5
D: NA
length: 15
CDR3: CASSLAHTGLQPQHF
DNA: TGTGCCAGCAGCTTAGCGCATACAGGCCTCCAGCCCCAGCATTTT

size: few
V: TRBV9
J: TRBJ2-6
D: NA
length: 15
CDR3: CASSGGRSGANVLTF
DNA: TGTGCCAGCAGTGGGGGGAGGTCTGGGGCCAACGTCCTGACTTTC

size: many
V: TRBV10-2
J: TRBJ1-5
D: NA
length: 13
CDR3: CASSVNRNQPQHF
DNA: TGCGCCAGCAGTGTTAACAGGAATCAGCCCCAGCATTTT

size: NA
V: TRBV9
J: TRBJ1-3
D: NA
length: 13
CDR3: CASSGNGGNTIYF
DNA: TGTGCCAGCAGCGGTAACGGTGGAAACACCATATATTTT

size: NA
V: TRBV5-6
J: TRBJ1-5
D: NA
length: 17
CDR3: CASSSRWRGDGNQPQHF
DNA: TGTGCCAGCAGCTCACGATGGCGGGGAGATGGCAATCAGCCCCAGCATTTT

size: NA
V: TRBV20-1
J: TRBJ2-2
D: NA
length: 15
CDR3: CSAGRSGRVTGELFF
DNA: TGCAGTGCTGGACGATCGGGGCGAGTCACCGGGGAGCTGTTTTTT

size: NA
V: TRBV11-1
J: TRBJ2-5
D: NA
length: 15
CDR3: CASSPRVGRPETQYF
DNA: TGTGCCAGCAGCCCACGGGTCGGTCGTCCAGAGACCCAGTACTTC

size: once
V: TRBV25-1
J: TRBJ2-3
D: TRBD2
length: 18
CDR3: CASSEYGLAGGLTDTQYF
DNA: TGTGCCAGCAGTGAATATGGACTAGCGGGAGGGCTCACAGATACGCAGTATTTT

size: few
V: TRBV7-3
J: TRBJ2-6
D: NA
length: 14
CDR3: CASSQGRAANVLTF
DNA: TGTGCCAGCAGCCAAGGGCGGGCGGCCAACGTCCTGACTTTC

size: NA
V: TRBV11-2
J: TRBJ2-2
D: NA
length: 14
CDR3: CASSSTVNTGELFF
DNA: TGTGCCAGCAGCTCGACAGTGAACACCGGGGAGCTGTTTTTT

size: NA
V: TRBV20-1
J: TRBJ1-2
D: NA
length: 13
CDR3: CSPRALRPYGYTF
DNA: TGCAGTCCCCGGGCCCTCAGACCCTATGGCTACACCTTC

size: NA
V: TRBV29-1
J: TRBJ2-6
D: NA
length: 16
CDR3: CSVTGTPESGANVLTF
DNA: TGCAGCGTAACTGGGACACCGGAATCTGGGGCCAACGTCCTGACTTTC

size: NA
V: TRBV7-9
J: TRBJ1-4
D: NA
length: 15
CDR3: CASSYPTTTNEKLFF
DNA: TGTGCCAGCAGCTACCCGACAACAACTAATGAAAAACTGTTTTTT

size: once
V: TRBV7-9
J: TRBJ1-1
D: NA
length: 13
CDR3: CASSPQANTEAFF
DNA: TGTGCCAGCAGCCCCCAGGCGAACACTGAAGCTTTCTTT

size: few
V: TRBV30
J: TRBJ1-1
D: NA
length: 14
CDR3: CAWIKVGVGTEAFF
DNA: TGTGCCTGGATAAAGGTGGGGGTTGGCACTGAAGCTTTCTTT

size: many
V: TRBV7-3
J: TRBJ2-3
D: TRBD2
length: 14
CDR3: CASSFSGSTDTQYF
DNA: TGTGCCAGCAGCTTTAGCGGGAGCACAGATACGCAGTATTTT

size: medium-sized
V: TRBV4-1
J: TRBJ2-7
D: TRBD2
length: 15
CDR3: CASSQAGGSSYEQYF
DNA: TGCGCCAGCAGCCAAGCGGGAGGAAGCTCCTACGAGCAGTACTTC

size: once
V: TRBV7-9
J: TRBJ2-5
D: NA
length: 13
CDR3: CASSLVREETQYF
DNA: TGTGCCAGCAGCTTAGTGAGGGAAGAGACCCAGTACTTC

size: medium-sized
V: TRBV4-3
J: TRBJ2-7
D: NA
length: 15
CDR3: CASSQDRMSGYEQYF
DNA: TGCGCCAGCAGCCAAGATCGAATGTCGGGGTACGAGCAGTACTTC

size: NA
V: TRBV10-1
J: TRBJ1-5
D: NA
length: 13
CDR3: CASSRDSNQPQHF
DNA: TGCGCCAGCAGTCGGGATTCCAATCAGCCCCAGCATTTT

size: few
V: TRBV20-1
J: TRBJ1-5
D: NA
length: 12
CDR3: CSARGSNQPQHF
DNA: TGCAGTGCAAGAGGGAGCAATCAGCCCCAGCATTTT

size: NA
V: TRBV11-2
J: TRBJ1-4
D: TRBD1
length: 14
CDR3: CASSLDRGQGKLFF
DNA: TGTGCCAGCAGCTTAGATAGGGGACAGGGAAAACTGTTTTTT

size: NA
V: TRBV19
J: TRBJ2-3
D: TRBD2
length: 17
CDR3: CASSPGGAGLRADTQYF
DNA: TGTGCCAGTAGTCCCGGTGGAGCGGGACTAAGGGCGGATACGCAGTATTTT

size: NA
V: TRBV29-1
J: TRBJ2-7
D: NA
length: 12
CDR3: CSVVPTPYEQYF
DNA: TGCAGCGTAGTCCCCACGCCATACGAGCAGTACTTC

size: medium-sized
V: TRBV3-1
J: TRBJ2-7
D: NA
length: 12
CDR3: CASSQSGYEQYF
DNA: TGTGCCAGCAGCCAGAGCGGATACGAGCAGTACTTC

size: NA
V: TRBV2
J: TRBJ1-4
D: NA
length: 16
CDR3: CASKVEQPATNEKLFF
DNA: TGTGCCAGCAAAGTCGAACAGCCGGCAACTAATGAAAAACTGTTTTTT

size: NA
V: TRBV19
J: TRBJ1-3
D: NA
length: 13
CDR3: CATLKGSGNTIYF
DNA: TGTGCCACCCTTAAGGGCTCTGGAAACACCATATATTTT

size: few
V: TRBV25-1
J: TRBJ1-6
D: NA
length: 13
CDR3: CASATGTNSPLHF
DNA: TGTGCCAGCGCCACAGGGACAAATTCACCCCTCCACTTT

size: medium-sized
V: TRBV7-9
J: TRBJ1-2
D: TRBD1
length: 13
CDR3: CASSPGTGHGYTF
DNA: TGTGCCAGCAGCCCCGGGACAGGGCATGGCTACACCTTC

size: once
V: TRBV10-3
J: TRBJ1-5
D: TRBD1
length: 14
CDR3: CATTQGFGNQPQHF
DNA: TGTGCCACGACACAGGGGTTTGGCAATCAGCCCCAGCATTTT

size: NA
V: TRBV7-9
J: TRBJ2-3
D: TRBD2
length: 16
CDR3: CASSLLAGGGTDTQYF
DNA: TGTGCCAGCAGCTTACTAGCGGGAGGTGGCACAGATACGCAGTATTTT

size: many
V: TRBV11-1
J: TRBJ2-4
D: TRBD2
length: 15
CDR3: CASSNSDGGRDIQYF
DNA: TGTGCCAGCAGCAACTCGGACGGGGGGAGAGACATTCAGTACTTC

size: NA
V: TRBV4-2
J: TRBJ2-7
D: NA
length: 13
CDR3: CASSQTSAYGQHF
DNA: TGTGCCAGCAGCCAGACTAGTGCTTACGGGCAGCACTTC

size: NA
V: TRBV12-3/TRBV12-4
J: TRBJ1-5
D: TRBD1
length: 17
CDR3: CASSFGTGVWSNQPQHF
DNA: TGTGCCAGCAGTTTCGGGACAGGGGTTTGGAGCAATCAGCCCCAGCATTTT

size: few
V: TRBV20-1
J: TRBJ2-7
D: TRBD1
length: 14
CDR3: CSARVGTGWYEQYF
DNA: TGCAGTGCTAGAGTCGGGACAGGCTGGTACGAGCAGTACTTC

size: NA
V: TRBV20-1
J: TRBJ1-6
D: NA
length: 16
CDR3: CSARDLQRGSNSPLHF
DNA: TGCAGTGCTAGAGATCTTCAGAGGGGAAGTAATTCACCCCTCCACTTT

size: NA
V: TRBV4-2
J: TRBJ2-1
D: NA
length: 15
CDR3: CASSRDGSRNNEQFF
DNA: TGTGCCAGCAGCCGAGATGGGTCGCGGAACAATGAGCAGTTCTTC

size: NA
V: TRBV12-5
J: TRBJ2-5
D: TRBD1
length: 14
CDR3: CASGPPGGRETQYF
DNA: TGTGCTAGTGGTCCTCCAGGGGGCCGTGAGACCCAGTACTTC

size: many
V: TRBV12-3/TRBV12-4
J: TRBJ1-4
D: TRBD1
length: 15
CDR3: CASSPDRAFEEKLFF
DNA: TGTGCCAGCAGCCCGGACAGGGCATTCGAAGAAAAACTGTTTTTT

size: NA
V: TRBV20-1
J: TRBJ2-3
D: TRBD2
length: 16
CDR3: CSARVGTSGSTDTQYF
DNA: TGCAGTGCTAGAGTTGGGACTAGCGGGAGCACAGATACGCAGTATTTT

size: NA
V: TRBV2
J: TRBJ1-5
D: NA
length: 17
CDR3: CARRAPAHTGDNQPQHF
DNA: TGTGCCAGAAGGGCGCCCGCGCACACCGGGGACAATCAGCCCCAGCATTTT

size: NA
V: TRBV12-3/TRBV12-4
J: TRBJ1-3
D: TRBD1
length: 20
CDR3: CASSWGGGGRRFESGNTIYF
DNA: TGTGCCAGCAGTTGGGGGGGAGGGGGCAGGAGGTTCGAGTCTGGAAACACCATATATTTT

size: NA
V: TRBV7-9
J: TRBJ1-2
D: TRBD1
length: 14
CDR3: CASSFGTDFYGYTF
DNA: TGTGCCAGCAGTTTCGGGACAGATTTCTATGGCTACACCTTC

size: NA
V: TRBV29-1
J: TRBJ2-3
D: NA
length: 12
CDR3: CSVSRLADTQYF
DNA: TGCAGCGTTTCGCGACTAGCAGATACGCAGTATTTT

size: few
V: TRBV20-1
J: TRBJ1-3
D: TRBD1
length: 16
CDR3: CSATSLTGGSGNTIYF
DNA: TGCAGTGCTACCTCTTTGACAGGGGGCTCTGGAAACACCATATATTTT

size: many
V: TRBV6-1
J: TRBJ1-5
D: NA
length: 18
CDR3: CASSEELVAWRAGQPQHF
DNA: TGTGCCAGCAGTGAAGAACTAGTTGCTTGGCGCGCGGGACAGCCCCAGCATTTT

size: once
V: TRBV5-5
J: TRBJ2-7
D: TRBD2
length: 15
CDR3: CASSLGTSLGYEQYF
DNA: TGTGCCAGCAGCTTGGGGACTAGTTTAGGGTACGAGCAGTACTTC

size: many
V: TRBV7-8
J: TRBJ2-2
D: TRBD2
length: 19
CDR3: CASSPPGLALRAGTGELFF
DNA: TGTGCCAGCAGCCCGCCGGGACTAGCTTTGAGGGCGGGTACCGGGGAGCTGTTTTTT

size: NA
V: TRBV20-1
J: TRBJ2-5
D: TRBD1
length: 15
CDR3: CSARAGRTGIETQYF
DNA: TGCAGTGCTAGAGCTGGCCGGACAGGGATAGAGACCCAGTACTTC

size: NA
V: TRBV20-1
J: TRBJ2-5
D: NA
length: 13
CDR3: CSASGQYQETQYF
DNA: TGCAGTGCTAGTGGGCAGTACCAAGAGACCCAGTACTTC

size: NA
V: TRBV5-5
J: TRBJ1-1
D: NA
length: 13
CDR3: CASSPGRRAEASF
DNA: TGTGCCAGCAGCCCGGGCAGGCGGGCTGAAGCTTCCTTT

size: NA
V: TRBV7-6
J: TRBJ2-2
D: TRBD2
length: 15
CDR3: CASSLTSVNTGELFF
DNA: TGTGCCAGCAGCTTGACTAGCGTGAACACCGGGGAGCTGTTTTTT

size: NA
V: TRBV7-8
J: TRBJ2-5
D: TRBD2
length: 16
CDR3: CAGSPRVAGEQETQYF
DNA: TGTGCCGGCAGCCCCAGGGTAGCGGGGGAACAAGAGACCCAGTACTTC

size: NA
V: TRBV5-1
J: TRBJ2-7
D: NA
length: 15
CDR3: CASSAGVGSSYEQYF
DNA: TGCGCCAGCAGCGCCGGAGTAGGCAGTTCCTACGAGCAGTACTTC

size: many
V: TRBV20-1
J: TRBJ1-3
D: TRBD1
length: 13
CDR3: CSAIRDSGNTIYF
DNA: TGCAGTGCTATCCGGGACAGTGGAAACACCATATATTTT

size: NA
V: TRBV29-1
J: TRBJ1-4
D: TRBD1
length: 15
CDR3: CSGLFTGDANEKLFF
DNA: TGCAGCGGTCTTTTTACAGGGGATGCTAATGAAAAACTGTTTTTT